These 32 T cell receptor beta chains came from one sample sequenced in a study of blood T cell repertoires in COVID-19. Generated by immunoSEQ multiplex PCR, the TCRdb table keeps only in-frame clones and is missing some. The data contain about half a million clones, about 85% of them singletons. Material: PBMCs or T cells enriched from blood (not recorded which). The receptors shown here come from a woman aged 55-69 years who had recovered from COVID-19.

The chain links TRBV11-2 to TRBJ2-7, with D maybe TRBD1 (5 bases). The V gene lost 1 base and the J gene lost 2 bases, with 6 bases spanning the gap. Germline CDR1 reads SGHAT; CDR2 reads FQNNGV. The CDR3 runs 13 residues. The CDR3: CASSLGQPYEQYV. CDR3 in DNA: TGTGCCAGCAGCTTAGGACAGCCCTACGAGCAGTACGTC.

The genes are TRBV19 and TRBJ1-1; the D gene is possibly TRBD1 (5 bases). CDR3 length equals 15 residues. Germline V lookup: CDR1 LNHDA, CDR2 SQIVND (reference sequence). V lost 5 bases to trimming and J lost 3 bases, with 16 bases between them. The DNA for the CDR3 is TGTGCCAGTAGTTTGGTGCGGGGAGGGGACACTGAAGCTTTCTTT. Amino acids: CASSLVRGGDTEAFF.

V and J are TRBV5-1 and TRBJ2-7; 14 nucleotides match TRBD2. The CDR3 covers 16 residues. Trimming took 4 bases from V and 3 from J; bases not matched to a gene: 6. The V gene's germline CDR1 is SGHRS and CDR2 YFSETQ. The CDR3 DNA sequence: TGCGCCAGCAGCCCCGGACTAGCGGGGGGCCTCTACGAGCAGTACGTC. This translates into CASSPGLAGGLYEQYV.

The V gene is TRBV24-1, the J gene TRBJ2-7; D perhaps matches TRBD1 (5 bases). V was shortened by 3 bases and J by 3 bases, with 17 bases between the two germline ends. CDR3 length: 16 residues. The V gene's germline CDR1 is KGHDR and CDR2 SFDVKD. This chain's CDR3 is CATSDPPTEIDYEQYF. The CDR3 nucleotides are TGTGCCACCAGTGATCCGCCGACAGAGATTGACTACGAGCAGTACTTC.

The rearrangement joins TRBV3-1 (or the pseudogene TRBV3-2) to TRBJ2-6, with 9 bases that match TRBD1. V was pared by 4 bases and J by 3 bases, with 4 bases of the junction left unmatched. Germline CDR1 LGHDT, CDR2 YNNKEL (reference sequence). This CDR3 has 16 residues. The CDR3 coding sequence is TGTGCCAGCAGCCCACAGGGGGCTCTTGGGGCCAACGTCCTGACTTTC. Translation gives CASSPQGALGANVLTF.

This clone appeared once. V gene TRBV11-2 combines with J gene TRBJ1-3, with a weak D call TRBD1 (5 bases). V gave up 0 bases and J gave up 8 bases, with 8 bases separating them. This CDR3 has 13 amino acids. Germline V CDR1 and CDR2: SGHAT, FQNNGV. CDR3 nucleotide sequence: TGTGCCAGCAGCTTAGATCTCAGGGACACCATATATTTT. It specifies CASSLDLRDTIYF.

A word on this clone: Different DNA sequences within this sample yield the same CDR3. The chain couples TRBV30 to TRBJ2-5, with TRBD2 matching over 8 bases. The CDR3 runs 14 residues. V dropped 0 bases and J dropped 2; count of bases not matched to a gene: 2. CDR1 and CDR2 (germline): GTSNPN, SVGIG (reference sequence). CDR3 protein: CAWSVGGGQETQYF. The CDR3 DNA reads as TGTGCCTGGAGTGTCGGGGGGGGGCAAGAGACCCAGTACTTC.

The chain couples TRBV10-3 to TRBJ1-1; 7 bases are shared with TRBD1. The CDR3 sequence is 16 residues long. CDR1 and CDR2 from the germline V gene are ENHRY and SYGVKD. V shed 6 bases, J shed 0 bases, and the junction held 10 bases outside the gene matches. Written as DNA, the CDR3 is TGTGCCATCAGATTACGGGACAGCCTAATGAACACTGAAGCTTTCTTT. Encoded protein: CAIRLRDSLMNTEAFF.

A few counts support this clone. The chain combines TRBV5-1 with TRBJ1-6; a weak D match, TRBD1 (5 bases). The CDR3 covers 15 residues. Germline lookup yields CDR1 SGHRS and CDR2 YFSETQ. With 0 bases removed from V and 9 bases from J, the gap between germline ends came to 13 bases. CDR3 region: CASSLESGIGSPLHF. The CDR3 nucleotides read TGCGCCAGCAGCTTGGAGTCAGGGATCGGTTCACCCCTCCACTTT.

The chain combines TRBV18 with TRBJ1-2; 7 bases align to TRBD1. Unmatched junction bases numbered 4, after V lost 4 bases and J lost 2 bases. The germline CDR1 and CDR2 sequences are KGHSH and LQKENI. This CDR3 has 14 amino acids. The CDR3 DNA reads TGTGCCAGCTCACTACAGGGGCCCAACTATGGCTACACCTTC. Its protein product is CASSLQGPNYGYTF.

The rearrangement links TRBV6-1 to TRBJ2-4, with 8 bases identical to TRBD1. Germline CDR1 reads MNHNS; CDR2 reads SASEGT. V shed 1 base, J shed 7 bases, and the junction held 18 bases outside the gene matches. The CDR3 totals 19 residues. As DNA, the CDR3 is TGTGCCAGCAGTGAAGGCCAGGGTGGGTCAGGGGGCGCGCGGAACATTCAGTACTTC. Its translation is CASSEGQGGSGGARNIQYF.

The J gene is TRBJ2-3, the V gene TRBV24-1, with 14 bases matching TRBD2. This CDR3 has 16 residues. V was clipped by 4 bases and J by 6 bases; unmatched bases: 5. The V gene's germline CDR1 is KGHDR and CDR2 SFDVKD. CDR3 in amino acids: CATSDLTSGGVDTQYF. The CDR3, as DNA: TGTGCCACCAGTGACCTGACTAGCGGGGGGGTGGATACGCAGTATTTT.

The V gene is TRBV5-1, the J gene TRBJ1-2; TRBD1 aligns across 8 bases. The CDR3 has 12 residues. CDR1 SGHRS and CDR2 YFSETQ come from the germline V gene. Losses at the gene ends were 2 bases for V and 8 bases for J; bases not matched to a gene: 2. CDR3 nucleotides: TGCGCCAGCAGCTTCGACAGGGGCGGCTACACCTTC. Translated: CASSFDRGGYTF.

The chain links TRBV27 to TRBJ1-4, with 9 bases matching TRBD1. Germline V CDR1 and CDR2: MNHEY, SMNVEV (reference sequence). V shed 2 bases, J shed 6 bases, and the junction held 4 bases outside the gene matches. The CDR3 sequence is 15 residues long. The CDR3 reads CASSLVWDRDEKLFF. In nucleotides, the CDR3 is TGTGCCAGCAGTTTAGTGTGGGACAGGGATGAAAAACTGTTTTTT.

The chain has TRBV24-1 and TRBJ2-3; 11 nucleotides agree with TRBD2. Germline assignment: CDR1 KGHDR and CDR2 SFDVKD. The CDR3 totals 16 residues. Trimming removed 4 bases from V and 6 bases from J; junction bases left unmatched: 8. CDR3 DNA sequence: TGTGCCACCAGTGACCTCCTAGCGGGGGGCCGGGATACGCAGTATTTT. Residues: CATSDLLAGGRDTQYF.

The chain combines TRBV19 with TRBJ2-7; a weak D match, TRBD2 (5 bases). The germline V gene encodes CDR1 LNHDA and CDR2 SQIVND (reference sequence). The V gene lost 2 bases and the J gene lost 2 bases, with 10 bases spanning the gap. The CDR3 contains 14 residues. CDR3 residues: CASSIRHGTYEQYF. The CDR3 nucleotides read TGTGCCAGTAGTATACGACACGGGACCTACGAGCAGTACTTC. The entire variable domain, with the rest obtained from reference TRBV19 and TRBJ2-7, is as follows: DGGITQSPKYLFRKEGQNVTLSCEQNLNHDAMYWYRQDPGQGLRLIYYSQIVNDFQKGDIAEGYSVSREKKESFPLTVTSAQKNPTAFYLCASSIRHGTYEQYFGPGTRLTVT.

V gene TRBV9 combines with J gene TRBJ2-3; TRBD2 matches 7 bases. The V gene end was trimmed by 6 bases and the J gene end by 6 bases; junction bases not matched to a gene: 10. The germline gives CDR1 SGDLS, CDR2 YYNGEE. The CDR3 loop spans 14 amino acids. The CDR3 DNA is TGTGCCAGCACGGCGGGCGGGGGTGTGGATACGCAGTATTTT. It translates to CASTAGGGVDTQYF.

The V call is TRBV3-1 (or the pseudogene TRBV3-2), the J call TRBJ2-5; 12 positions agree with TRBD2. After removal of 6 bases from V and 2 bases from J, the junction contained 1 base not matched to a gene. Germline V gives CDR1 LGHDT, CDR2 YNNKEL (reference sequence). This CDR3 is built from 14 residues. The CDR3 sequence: CASRLAGGQETQYF. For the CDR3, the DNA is TGTGCCAGCAGACTAGCGGGGGGACAAGAGACCCAGTACTTC.

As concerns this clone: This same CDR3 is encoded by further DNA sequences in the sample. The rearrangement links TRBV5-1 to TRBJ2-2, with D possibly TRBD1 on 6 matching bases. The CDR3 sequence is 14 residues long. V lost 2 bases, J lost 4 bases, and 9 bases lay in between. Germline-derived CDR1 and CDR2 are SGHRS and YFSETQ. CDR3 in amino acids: CASSLQQGTGELFF. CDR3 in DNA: TGCGCCAGCAGCTTACAACAGGGCACCGGGGAGCTGTTTTTT.

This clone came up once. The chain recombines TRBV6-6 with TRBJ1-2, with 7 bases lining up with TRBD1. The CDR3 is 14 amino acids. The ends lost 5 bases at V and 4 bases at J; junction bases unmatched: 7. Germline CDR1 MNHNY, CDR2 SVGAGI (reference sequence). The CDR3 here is CASSLLTGPYGYTF. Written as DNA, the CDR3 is TGTGCCAGCAGTCTATTGACAGGGCCCTATGGCTACACCTTC.

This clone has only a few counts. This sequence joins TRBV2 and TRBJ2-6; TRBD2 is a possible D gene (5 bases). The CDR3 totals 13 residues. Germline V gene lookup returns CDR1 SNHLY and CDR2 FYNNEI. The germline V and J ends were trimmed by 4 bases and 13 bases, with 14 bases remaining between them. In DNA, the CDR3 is TGTGCCAGCAGTGGGGAGCATGTAGGGGTCCTGACTTTC. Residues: CASSGEHVGVLTF.

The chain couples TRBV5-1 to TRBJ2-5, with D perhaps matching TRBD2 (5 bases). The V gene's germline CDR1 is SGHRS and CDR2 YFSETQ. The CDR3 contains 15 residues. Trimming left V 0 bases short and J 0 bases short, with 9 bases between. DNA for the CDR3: TGCGCCAGCAGCTTGGTAGCGAACTACCAAGAGACCCAGTACTTC. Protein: CASSLVANYQETQYF.

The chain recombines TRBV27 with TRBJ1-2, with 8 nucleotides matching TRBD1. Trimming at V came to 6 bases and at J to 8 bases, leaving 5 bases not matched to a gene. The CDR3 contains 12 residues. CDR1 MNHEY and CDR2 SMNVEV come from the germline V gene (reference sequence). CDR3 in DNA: TGTGCCAGCAGGACAGGGGTGCAAGGCTACACCTTC. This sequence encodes CASRTGVQGYTF.

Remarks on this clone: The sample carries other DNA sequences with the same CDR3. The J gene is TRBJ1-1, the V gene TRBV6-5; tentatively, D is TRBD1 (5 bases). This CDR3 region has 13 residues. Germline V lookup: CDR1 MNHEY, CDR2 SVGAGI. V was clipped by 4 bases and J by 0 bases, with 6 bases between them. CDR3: CASSSGLNTEAFF. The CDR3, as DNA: TGTGCCAGCAGTTCAGGGCTGAACACTGAAGCTTTCTTT.

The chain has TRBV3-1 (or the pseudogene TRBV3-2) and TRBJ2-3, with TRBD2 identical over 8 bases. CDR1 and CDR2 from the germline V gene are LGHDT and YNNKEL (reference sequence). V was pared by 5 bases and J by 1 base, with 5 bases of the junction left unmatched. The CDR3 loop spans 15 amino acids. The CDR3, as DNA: TGTGCCAGCAGCGAAGTGCGGGGGGGCACAGATACGCAGTATTTT. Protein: CASSEVRGGTDTQYF.

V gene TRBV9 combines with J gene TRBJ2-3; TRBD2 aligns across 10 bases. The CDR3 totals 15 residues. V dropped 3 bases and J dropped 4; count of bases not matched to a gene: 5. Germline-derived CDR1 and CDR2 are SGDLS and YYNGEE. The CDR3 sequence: CASSERGGHPDTQYF. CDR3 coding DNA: TGTGCCAGCAGCGAGCGGGGGGGCCACCCAGATACGCAGTATTTT.

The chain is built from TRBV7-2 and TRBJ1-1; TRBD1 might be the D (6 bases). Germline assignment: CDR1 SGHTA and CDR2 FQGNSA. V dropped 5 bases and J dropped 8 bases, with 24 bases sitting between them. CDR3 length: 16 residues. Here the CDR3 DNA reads TGTGCCAGCAGCCCGGCCTCCGACAGGCCTTCCTCCGAAGCTTTCTTT. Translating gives CASSPASDRPSSEAFF.

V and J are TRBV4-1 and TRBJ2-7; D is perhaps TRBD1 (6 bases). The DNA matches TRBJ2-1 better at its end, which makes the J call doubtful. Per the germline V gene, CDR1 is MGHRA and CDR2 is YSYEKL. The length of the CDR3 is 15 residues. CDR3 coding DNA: TGCGCCAGCAGCCGCACAGGGACGACCTACAATGAGCAGTTCTTC. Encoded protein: CASSRTGTTYNEQFF.

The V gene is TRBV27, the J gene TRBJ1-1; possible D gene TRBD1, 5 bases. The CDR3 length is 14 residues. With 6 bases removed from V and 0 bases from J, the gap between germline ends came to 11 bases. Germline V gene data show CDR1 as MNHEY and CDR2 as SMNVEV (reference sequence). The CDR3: CASRVRTMNTEAFF. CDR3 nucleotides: TGTGCCAGCAGGGTGAGGACAATGAACACTGAAGCTTTCTTT.

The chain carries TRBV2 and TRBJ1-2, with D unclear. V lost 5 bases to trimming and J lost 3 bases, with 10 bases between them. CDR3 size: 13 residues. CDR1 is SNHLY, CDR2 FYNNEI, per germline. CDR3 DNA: TGTGCCAGCAGTAGGAAAGACTACTATGGCTACACCTTC. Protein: CASSRKDYYGYTF. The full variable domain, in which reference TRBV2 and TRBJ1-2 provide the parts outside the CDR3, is EPEVTQTPSHQVTQMGQEVILRCVPISNHLYFYWYRQILGQKVEFLVSFYNNEISEKSEIFDDQFSVERPDGSNFTLKIRSTKLEDSAMYFCASSRKDYYGYTFGSGTRLTVV.

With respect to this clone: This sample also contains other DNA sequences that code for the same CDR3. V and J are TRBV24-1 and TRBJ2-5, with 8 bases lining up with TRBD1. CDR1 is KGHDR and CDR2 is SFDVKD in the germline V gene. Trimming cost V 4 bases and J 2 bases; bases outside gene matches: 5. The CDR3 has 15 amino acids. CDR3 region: CATSDPGTGQETQYF. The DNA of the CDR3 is TGTGCCACCAGTGACCCAGGGACAGGTCAAGAGACCCAGTACTTC.

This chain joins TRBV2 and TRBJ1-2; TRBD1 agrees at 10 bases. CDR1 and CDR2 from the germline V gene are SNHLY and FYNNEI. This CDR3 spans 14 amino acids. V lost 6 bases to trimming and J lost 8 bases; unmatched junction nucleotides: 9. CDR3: CASSPGQGKHGYTF. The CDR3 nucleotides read TGTGCCAGCAGCCCGGGACAGGGGAAACACGGCTACACCTTC.